This section outlines one T cell receptor beta chain sequence together with its context. Here immunoSEQ multiplex PCR was the method, and the copy in TCRdb shows in-frame clones only, minus some. The table has approximately 76,000 clones, 91% seen once. This record comes from a study of technical replicates of blood from several donors. The V and J ends lost 0 bases and 3 bases respectively, with 7 bases between them. Germline V gene lookup returns CDR1 SGHDT and CDR2 YYEEEE. The CDR3 is 13 amino acids. The origin of this receptor is a human donor in good health. This chain connects TRBV5-6 to TRBJ2-7; D remains unclear. Sequenced sample: T cells isolated from PBMCs. CDR3 in DNA: TGTGCCAGCAGCTTGGTGTCCCTCTACGAGCAGTACTTC. Its protein is CASSLVSLYEQYF.